This TCR beta chain was recorded in a study of cytomegalovirus exposure and HLA in healthy donors. PCR amplification relied on 60 Vbeta primers (plus 13 Jbeta primers). Repertoires were generated with immunoSEQ multiplex PCR, while TCRdb's copy carries only in-frame clones and drops some. This table lists around 150,000 clones. This CDR3 spans 14 amino acids. Germline lookup yields CDR1 PRHDT and CDR2 FYEKMQ (reference sequence). Losses at the gene ends were 8 bases for V and 2 bases for J; bases not matched to a gene: 8. The chain is built from TRBV13 and TRBJ2-5, with TRBD1 identical over 7 bases. This TCR was recovered from a man younger than 45 in good health and CMV-seronegative. The sample was PBMCs. The CDR3 region has the DNA TGTGCCAGCCACCGAAGGGGACAGCAAGAGACCCAGTACTTC. It yields the protein CASHRRGQQETQYF.